Sequencing of this TCR beta chain was carried out in a study of regulatory T cells in long-lasting Graves disease. Arm-PCR with iRepertoire HTBI primers amplified the CDR3 regions for these TCR beta libraries. MiXCR, run by TCRdb on the multiplex PCR reads, gives a single entry per CDR3 protein. The repertoire holds approximately 400,000 distinct CDR3 sequences, with 12% as singletons. In the case of this clonotype: The antigen is unknown.

Regarding time point: newly diagnosed GD, antithyroid drugs for less than 3 months. Researchers made the TCR library from RNA that was extracted from PBMCs. Whole-study results and caveats: Limited sample numbers may have lowered accuracy. Persistent-disease Graves' patients showed less TCR diversity than new cases.

The CDR3 has 15 residues. From germline, CDR1 is SGHNT and CDR2 YYREEE (reference sequence). Trimming shortened V by 0 bases and J by 6 bases, and 15 bases separated the two germline ends. These sequences were also reported in another study, on T cells in Graves' hyperthyroidism and ophthalmopathy.

The receptor was isolated from a woman between 18 and 29 years old with Graves disease. The chain links TRBV5-4 to TRBJ1-1; D not certain. The sequenced sample was peripheral blood mononuclear cells (PBMCs), obtained at new diagnosis, from a patient treated with antithyroid drugs. The CDR3 loop reads CASSLARAIQPEAFF. The DNA for the CDR3 is TGTGCCAGCAGCTTGGCGCGGGCAATACAACCTGAAGCTTTCTTT.